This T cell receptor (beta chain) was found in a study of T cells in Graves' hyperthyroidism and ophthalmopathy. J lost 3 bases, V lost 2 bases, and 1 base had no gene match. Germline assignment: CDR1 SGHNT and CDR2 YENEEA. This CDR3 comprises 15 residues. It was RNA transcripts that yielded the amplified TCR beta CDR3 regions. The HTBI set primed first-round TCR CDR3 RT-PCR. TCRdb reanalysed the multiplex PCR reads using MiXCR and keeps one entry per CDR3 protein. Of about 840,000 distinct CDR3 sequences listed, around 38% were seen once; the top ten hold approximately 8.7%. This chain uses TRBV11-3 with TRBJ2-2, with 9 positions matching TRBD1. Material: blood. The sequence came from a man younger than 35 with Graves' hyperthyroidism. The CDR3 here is CASSLWDRDTGELFF. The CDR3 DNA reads TGTGCCAGCAGCTTATGGGACAGGGACACCGGGGAGCTGTTTTTT.